This T cell receptor beta chain derives from a study of blood T cells in healthy people across ages (dated by TCRdb to between 2015 and 2017). About the full investigation: Template switching captured roughly one uniquely barcoded TCR beta cDNA molecule per two T cells in model experiments. To track age-related changes in TCR beta repertoire diversity, the study relied on deep sequencing normalized with unique cDNA molecular identifiers. The donors were split into four age groups: young (average roughly 15 years), middle-aged (39), aged (roughly 68) and long-lived (more than 80). To avoid experimental bias, donors of different ages were randomly spread across the sequencing lanes. The study analyzed two additional independent replicas of 1 million unique cDNA reads from the same blood draw for two donors, one aged 18 to 30 and one aged 80 or older.

Libraries were prepared through 5' RACE. Sequencing used an Illumina HiSeq 2500. The second PCR ran for roughly 7 to 12 cycles and used a J-beta primer mix along with a sample-barcoded 5' primer. Each TCR beta cDNA molecule received a unique molecular identifier from a template-switch 5' adaptor carrying 12 random nucleotides. At least 3 million CDR3-containing paired-end reads were obtained from each sample. All of the RNA was converted into first-strand cDNA using the Mint cDNA synthesis kit, with a TRBC-specific oligonucleotide serving as the primer. Following uracil-DNA glycosylase treatment, a first 18-cycle PCR with universal primers M1SS and BC2_uni_R was performed on all cDNA. On the authors' methods: Each sample was normalized by randomly selecting 1 million high-quality reads, each carrying a distinct molecular identifier. Reads sharing molecular identifiers were discarded rather than binned into consensus sequences. CDR3 identification, clonotype clustering and error correction used MiTCR with a Q25 quality threshold and the strictest error-elimination algorithm. A nonparametric unseen species model with Euler transformation was used to estimate lower-bound total TCR beta diversity. TCRdb took the public reads, trimmed them with fastp at Q25, ran MiXCR for clone calling and kept in-frame beta chains. Each entry merges the rows of one CDR3 protein and shows their most common DNA and genes. TCRdb, not the authors, supplied the V and J calls. The sample yields hundreds of thousands of distinct CDR3 sequences; 45% to 50% were counted once. 30% to 40% of the sample comes from the top ten.

Summary of the overall study and its limitations: Compared with the aged group, the long-lived group had more naive CD4+ T cells, fewer expanded clones and increased TCR diversity, suggesting age selection. Bulk unsorted PBMC profiling prevented conclusive comparison of naive and antigen-experienced compartments. A strong correlation was found between observed TCR beta diversity and the percentage of naive T cells measured by flow cytometry. The CMV infection status of donors was not known, potentially confounding age-related changes in expanded clonotypes. Observed TCR beta diversity per million T cells fell roughly linearly with age, and a significant reduction was already apparent by age around 36. Total diversity estimates from one million sequenced T cells were considered lower bounds and underestimates.

Donors were a few dozen systemically healthy Caucasian individuals from Russia aged about 6 to 100 years. Roughly 9.5 milliliters of peripheral blood were drawn from each donor into EDTA-treated Vacutainer tubes. Ficoll-Paque density-gradient centrifugation was used to isolate PBMCs, with at least 7 million obtained per sample. Total RNA was extracted from PBMCs with Trizol reagent, with at least 5.5 micrograms obtained per sample. The percentages of naive CD45RAhigh/CD27high T cells were determined by flow cytometry on a PBMC aliquot from every donor. Taken from cysteine to phenylalanine, the CDR3 has 12 residues. Here the CDR3 DNA is all that survives: 36 bases in frame from base 1. CDR1 and CDR2, per the germline V gene, are SGDLS and YYNGEE. V is reduced by 0 bases and J by 10 bases, leaving a spacing of 8 bases between them. For this clonotype: Its target antigen remains unknown. No qualities accompany the bases; no much larger clone lies one base away.

The material sequenced was blood. The chain links TRBV9 with TRBJ2-1; the D gene assignment is ambiguous. The TCR sequence derives from a woman between 55 and 75 years old in good health. The CDR3 protein is CASSVVGQEQFF. At the DNA level, the sequence is TGTGCCAGCAGCGTAGTAGGCCAGGAGCAGTTCTTC. Supplemented by the reference TRBV9 and TRBJ2-1 proteins around the CDR3, the complete variable domain is DSGVTQTPKHLITATGQRVTLRCSPRSGDLSVYWYQQSLDQGLQFLIQYYNGEERAKGNILERFSAQQFPDLHSELNLSSLELGDSALYFCASSVVGQEQFFGPGTRLTVL.